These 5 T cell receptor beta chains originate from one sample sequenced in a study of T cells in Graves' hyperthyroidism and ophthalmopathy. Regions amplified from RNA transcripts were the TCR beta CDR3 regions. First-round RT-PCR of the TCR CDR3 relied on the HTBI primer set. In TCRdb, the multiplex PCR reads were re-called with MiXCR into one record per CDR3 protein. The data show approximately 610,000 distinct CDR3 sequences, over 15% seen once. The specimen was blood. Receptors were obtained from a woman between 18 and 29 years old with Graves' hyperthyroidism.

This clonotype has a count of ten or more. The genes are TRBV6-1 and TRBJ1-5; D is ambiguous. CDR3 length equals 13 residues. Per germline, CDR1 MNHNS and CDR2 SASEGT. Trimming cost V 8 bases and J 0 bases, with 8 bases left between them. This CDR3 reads CASGINSNQPQHF. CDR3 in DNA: TGTGCCAGCGGCATAAATAGCAATCAGCCCCAGCATTTT.

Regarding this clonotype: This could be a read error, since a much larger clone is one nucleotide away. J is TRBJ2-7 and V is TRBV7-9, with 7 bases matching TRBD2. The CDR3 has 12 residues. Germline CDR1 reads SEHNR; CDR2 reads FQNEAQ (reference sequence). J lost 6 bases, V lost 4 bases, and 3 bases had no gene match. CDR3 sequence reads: CASSYLAGEQYF. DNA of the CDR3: TGTGCCAGCAGCTATTTAGCGGGCGAGCAGTACTTC.

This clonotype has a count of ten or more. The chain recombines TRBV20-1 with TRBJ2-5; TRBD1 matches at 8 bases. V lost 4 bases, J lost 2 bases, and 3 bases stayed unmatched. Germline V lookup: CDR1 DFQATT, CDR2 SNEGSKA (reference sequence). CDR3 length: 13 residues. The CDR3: CSAIDRGQETQYF. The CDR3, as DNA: TGCAGTGCTATAGACAGGGGACAAGAGACCCAGTACTTC.

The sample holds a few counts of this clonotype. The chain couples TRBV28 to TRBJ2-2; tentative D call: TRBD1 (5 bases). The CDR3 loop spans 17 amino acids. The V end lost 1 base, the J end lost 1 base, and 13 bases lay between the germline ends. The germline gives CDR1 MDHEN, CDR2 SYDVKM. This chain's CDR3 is CASSLSLRVQNTGELFF. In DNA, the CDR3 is TGTGCCAGCAGTTTATCTCTCAGGGTGCAGAACACCGGGGAGCTGTTTTTT. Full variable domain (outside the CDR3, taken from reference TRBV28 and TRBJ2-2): DVKVTQSSRYLVKRTGEKVFLECVQDMDHENMFWYRQDPGLGLRLIYFSYDVKMKEKGDIPEGYSVSREKKERFSLILESASTNQTSMYLCASSLSLRVQNTGELFFGEGSRLTVL.

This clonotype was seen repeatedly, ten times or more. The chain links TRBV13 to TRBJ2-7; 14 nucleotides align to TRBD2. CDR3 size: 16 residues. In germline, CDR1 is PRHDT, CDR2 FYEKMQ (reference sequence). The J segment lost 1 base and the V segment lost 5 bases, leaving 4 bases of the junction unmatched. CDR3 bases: TGTGCCAGCAGCCGGACTAGCGGGAGGATGTCCTACGAGCAGTACTTC. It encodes CASSRTSGRMSYEQYF.